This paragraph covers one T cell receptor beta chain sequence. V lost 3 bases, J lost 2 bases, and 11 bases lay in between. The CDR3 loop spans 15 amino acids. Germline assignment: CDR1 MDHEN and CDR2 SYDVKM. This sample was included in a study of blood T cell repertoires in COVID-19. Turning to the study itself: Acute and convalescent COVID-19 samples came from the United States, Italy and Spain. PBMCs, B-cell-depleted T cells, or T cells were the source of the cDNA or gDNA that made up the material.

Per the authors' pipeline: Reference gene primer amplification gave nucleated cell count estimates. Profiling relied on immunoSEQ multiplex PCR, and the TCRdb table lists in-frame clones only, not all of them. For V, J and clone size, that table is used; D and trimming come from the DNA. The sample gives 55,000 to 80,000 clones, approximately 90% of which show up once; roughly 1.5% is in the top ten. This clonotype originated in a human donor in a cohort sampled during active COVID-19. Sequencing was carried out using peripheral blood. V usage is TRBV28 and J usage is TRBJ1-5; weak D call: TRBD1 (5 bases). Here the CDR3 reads CASSFVQGGNQPQHF. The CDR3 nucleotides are TGTGCCAGCAGTTTCGTGCAGGGCGGCAATCAGCCCCAGCATTTT.